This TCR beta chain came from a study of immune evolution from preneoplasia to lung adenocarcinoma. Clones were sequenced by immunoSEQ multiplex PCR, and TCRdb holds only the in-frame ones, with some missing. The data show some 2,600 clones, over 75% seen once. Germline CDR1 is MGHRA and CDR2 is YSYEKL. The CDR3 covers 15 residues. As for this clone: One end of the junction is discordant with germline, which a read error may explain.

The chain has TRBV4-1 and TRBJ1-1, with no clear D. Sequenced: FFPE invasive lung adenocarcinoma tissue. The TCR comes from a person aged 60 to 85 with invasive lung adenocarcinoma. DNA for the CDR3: TGCGCCAGCAACCAAGAATCCGGGCGGAACACTGAAGCTTTCTTT. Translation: CASNQESGRNTEAFF.